This entry describes one T cell receptor beta chain. At one of its ends the junction is not consistent with the germline gene, which may arise from a read error. These data originate in a study of CD8 T cells in Susac syndrome. There are 13 residues in the CDR3. Germline V gene sequence: CDR1 MGHDK, CDR2 SYGVNS. RNA in amounts of roughly 0.5 to 1 ug was reverse transcribed with random hexamers. An immunoSEQ multiplex PCR generated amplified TCR beta CDR3 products spanning 54 Vbeta and 13 Jbeta. TCRdb itself ran the immunoSEQ multiplex PCR reads through MiXCR, one entry per CDR3 protein. The sample contains almost 450,000 distinct CDR3 sequences, 85% of which appear only once.

This rearrangement joins TRBV25-1 to TRBJ2-7; D may be TRBD1 (6 bases). The receptor comes from a human donor with multiple sclerosis. Sequenced material: CD8+ T cells from PBMCs. The CDR3 DNA follows: TGTGCCAGCAGTGGGGTGGACAGCTACGAGCAGTGCTTC. Translated: CASSGVDSYEQCF.